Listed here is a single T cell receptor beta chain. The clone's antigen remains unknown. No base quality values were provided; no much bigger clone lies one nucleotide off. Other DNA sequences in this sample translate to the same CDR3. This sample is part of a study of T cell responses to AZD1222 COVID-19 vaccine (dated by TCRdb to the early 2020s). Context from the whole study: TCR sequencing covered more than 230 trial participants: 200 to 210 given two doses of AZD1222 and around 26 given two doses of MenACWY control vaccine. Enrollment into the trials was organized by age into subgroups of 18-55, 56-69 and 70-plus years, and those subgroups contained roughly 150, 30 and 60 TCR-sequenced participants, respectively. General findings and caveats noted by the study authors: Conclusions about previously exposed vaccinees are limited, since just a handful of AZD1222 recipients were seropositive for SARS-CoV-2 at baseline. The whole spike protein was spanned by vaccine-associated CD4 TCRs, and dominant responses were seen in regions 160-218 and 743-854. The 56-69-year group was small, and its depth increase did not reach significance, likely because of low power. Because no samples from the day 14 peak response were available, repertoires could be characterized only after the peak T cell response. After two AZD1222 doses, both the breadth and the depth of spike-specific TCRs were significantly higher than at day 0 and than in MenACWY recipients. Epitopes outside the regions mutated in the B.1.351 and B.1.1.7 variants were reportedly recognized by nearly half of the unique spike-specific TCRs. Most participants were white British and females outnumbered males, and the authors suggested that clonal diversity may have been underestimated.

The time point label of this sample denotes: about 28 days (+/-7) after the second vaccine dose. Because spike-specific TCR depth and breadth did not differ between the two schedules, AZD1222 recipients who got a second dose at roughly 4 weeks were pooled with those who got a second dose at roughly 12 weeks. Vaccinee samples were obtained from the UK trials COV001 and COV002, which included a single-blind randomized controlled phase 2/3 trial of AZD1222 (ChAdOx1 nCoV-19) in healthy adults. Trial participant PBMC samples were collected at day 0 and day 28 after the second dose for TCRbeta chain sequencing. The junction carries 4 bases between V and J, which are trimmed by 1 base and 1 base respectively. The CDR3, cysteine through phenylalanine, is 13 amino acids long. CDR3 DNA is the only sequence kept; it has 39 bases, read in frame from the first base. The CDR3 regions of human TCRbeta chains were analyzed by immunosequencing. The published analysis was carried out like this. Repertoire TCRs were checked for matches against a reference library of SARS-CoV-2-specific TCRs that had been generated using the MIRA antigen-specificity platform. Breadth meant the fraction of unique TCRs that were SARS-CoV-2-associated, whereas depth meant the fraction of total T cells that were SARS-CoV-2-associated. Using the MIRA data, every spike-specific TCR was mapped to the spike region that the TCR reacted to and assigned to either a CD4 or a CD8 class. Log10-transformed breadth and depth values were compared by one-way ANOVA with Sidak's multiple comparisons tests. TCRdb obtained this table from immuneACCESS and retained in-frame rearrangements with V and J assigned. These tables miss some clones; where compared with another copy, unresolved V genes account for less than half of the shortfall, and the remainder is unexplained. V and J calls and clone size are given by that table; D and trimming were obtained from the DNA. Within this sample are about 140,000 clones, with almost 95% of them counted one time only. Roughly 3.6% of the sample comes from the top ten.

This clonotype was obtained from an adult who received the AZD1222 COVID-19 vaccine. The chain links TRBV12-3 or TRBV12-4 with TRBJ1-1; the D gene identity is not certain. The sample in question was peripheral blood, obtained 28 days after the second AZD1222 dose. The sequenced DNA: TGTGCCAGCAGTTTAGGGGAGAACACTGAAGCTTTCTTT. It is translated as CASSLGENTEAFF.